Here is one T cell receptor (beta chain) with its context. These data originate in a study of blood T cell repertoires in COVID-19. The overall study: Researchers got acute and convalescent COVID-19 samples from the United States, Italy and Spain. Sources were T cells, B-cell-depleted T cells, or PBMCs; the material itself was cDNA or gDNA.

The V gene's germline CDR1 is SEHNR and CDR2 FQNEAQ (reference sequence). The CDR3 is 15 residues long. Trimming stripped 4 bases from V and 1 base from J, with 13 bases between. Original data processing: By means of reference gene primer amplification, nucleated cell counts were estimated. Data came from immunoSEQ multiplex PCR; TCRdb stores just in-frame clones and leaves some out. For V, J and clone size, that table is used; D and trimming come from the DNA. The table lists approximately 210,000 clones, approximately 78% of them singletons. V usage is TRBV7-9 and J usage is TRBJ2-5, with D possibly being TRBD1 (6 bases). The sequence derives from a woman in her 40s with acute or convalescent COVID-19. Sequenced sample: peripheral blood. The CDR3 protein is CASSSTGIPQETQYF. In nucleotides, the CDR3 is TGTGCCAGCAGCTCCACAGGGATTCCCCAAGAGACCCAGTACTTC.